This T cell receptor (beta chain) was captured in a study of Graves' ophthalmopathy and Graves' hyperthyroidism. This clonotype was detected many times. The antigen is undetermined. The germline gene is not matched at one end of the junction; a read error may be the cause. The TCR beta CDR3 regions underwent amplification from RNA transcripts. The library came from an HTBI-primed first-round RT-PCR and a second-round multiplex PCR. TCRdb re-analysed the multiplex PCR reads in MiXCR, keeping a single row per CDR3 protein. The sample records under 350,000 distinct CDR3 sequences, 15% to 20% being singletons. Study-level results: The model flagged ophthalmopathy progression at roughly 71% sensitivity and about 72% specificity. Separation of ophthalmopathy from stable hyperthyroidism was achieved by a 13-signature model, at about 91% sensitivity and around 81% specificity. Most expanded clonotypes in thyroid above 0.001 frequency also showed up in blood.

PBMCs came from less than 13 ml of fresh peripheral blood. CDR1 is MNHEY, CDR2 SVGAGI, per germline. This CDR3 spans 13 amino acids. This TCR came from an adult man with Graves' ophthalmopathy. Sequences were obtained from peripheral blood. J is TRBJ1-2 and V is TRBV6-5; no firm D call. The CDR3 DNA reads as TGTGCCAGCAGTTACACGGGTAACTATGGCTTCACCTTC. It specifies CASSYTGNYGFTF.